This entry concerns a single T cell receptor (beta chain). The antigen remains unidentified. The CDR3 contains 17 residues. Per germline, CDR1 MGHRA and CDR2 YSYEKL. Deletions cut 1 base from V and 5 bases from J, with 20 bases between. The record originates from a study of beta chain features in type 1 diabetes. Overall study results and limits: Patients with type 1 diabetes showed fewer VDJ junction insertions and more deletions.

Of the isolated RNA, all was reverse transcribed, and so the sequenced material was expressed TCRB transcripts. Profiled with immunoSEQ multiplex PCR; TCRdb holds only in-frame clones, not every one. Of 250,000 to 300,000 clones in the sample, under 8.5% were seen once. Without exception, sorted populations had purity beyond 98%. This chain connects TRBV4-1 to TRBJ2-5; maybe TRBD2 (6 bases). This TCR came from a young woman in good health. Sequenced material: central memory CD4+ T cells from blood. Here the CDR3 reads CASSQGVGLARGETQYF. For the CDR3, the DNA is TGCGCCAGCAGCCAAGGGGTCGGGCTAGCGCGAGGGGAGACCCAGTACTTC.